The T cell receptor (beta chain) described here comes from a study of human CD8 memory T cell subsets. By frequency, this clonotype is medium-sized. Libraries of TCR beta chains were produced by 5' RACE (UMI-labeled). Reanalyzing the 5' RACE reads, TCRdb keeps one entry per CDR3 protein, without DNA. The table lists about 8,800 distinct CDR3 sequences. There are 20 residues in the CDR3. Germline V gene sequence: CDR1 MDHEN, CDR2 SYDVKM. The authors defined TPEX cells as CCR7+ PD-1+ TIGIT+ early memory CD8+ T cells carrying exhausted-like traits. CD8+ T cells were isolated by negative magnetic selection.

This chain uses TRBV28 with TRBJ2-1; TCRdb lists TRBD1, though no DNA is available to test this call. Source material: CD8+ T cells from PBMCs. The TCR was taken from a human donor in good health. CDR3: CASSRLPGQGAWSSYNEQFF.